Listed below are T cell receptor beta chains from one sample, sequenced in a study of T cells in Graves' hyperthyroidism and ophthalmopathy. In TCRdb, the multiplex PCR reads were re-called with MiXCR into one record per CDR3 protein. Altogether under 600,000 distinct CDR3 sequences are present, more than 15% being singletons, with the ten largest covering 2.5% to 4%. The specimen sequenced was blood. The source of these receptors is a woman aged 40 to 50 with Graves' ophthalmopathy. The conserved cysteine and the conserved F or W are not part of the CDR3 here.

v_gene | CDR3aa
TRBV24-1 | ATSEPGQNYNEQF
TRBV5-1 | ASSLGGDVYEQY
TRBV12-3/TRBV12-4 | ASSLEGGGAGANVLT
TRBV11-2 | ASSLTSGGGTQY
TRBV3-1 | ASSPGPVSNQPQH
TRBV5-1 | ASSLLAGVRSGELF
TRBV4-2 | ASSQEWGSGTDTQY
TRBV7-2 | ASSRTAINEKLF
TRBV19 | ASSISWFGGSPLH
TRBV4-1 | ASRFTGNHEQY
TRBV19 | ASHAFSASNQPQH
TRBV29-1 | NPRRGPGTQY
TRBV19 | ASTRGRGGNQPQH
TRBV20-1 | SARDRGRTGELF
TRBV2 | ASRNRLVQETQY
TRBV5-1 | ASSLDGDSSTYEQY
TRBV12-5 | ASGLLTGGGGELF
TRBV28 | ASSYWTGMYSNQPQH
TRBV12-3/TRBV12-4 | ASSPGVGSYGYT
TRBV5-5 | ASSWGQGADWTEAF
TRBV4-2 | ASSQGAASGANVLT
TRBV2 | AKTGSDTQY
TRBV10-2 | ASSEAGGPIPQF
TRBV29-1 | SGSKAGNTEAF
TRBV5-1 | ASSLAAGPYDNEQF
TRBV13 | ASSFRQGSTDTQY
TRBV4-1 | ASSQTSGIPYEQY
TRBV25-1 | ASNHFSSDTQY
TRBV3-1 | ASSRGTSPEETQY
TRBV6-1 | ASTRTGGQTQY
TRBV18 | ASSRGTKLGEQY
TRBV20-1 | SAREVGTSGRVVSTDTQY
TRBV2 | ASRAEGSEKLF
TRBV20-1 | SAGEGIGETQY
TRBV25-1 | ASSEGIAGGRETQY
TRBV7-8 | ASSLGQTREQF
TRBV2 | ASSQQGNSYEQY